A selection of T cell receptor beta chains follows, all from one sample in a study of OX40 agonist ivuxolimab in advanced cancers. The table came from immunoSEQ multiplex PCR; TCRdb's copy has only in-frame clones and leaves some out. The data contain 90,000 to 150,000 clones, roughly nine tenths of them singletons. This material consisted of CD4+ or CD8+ T cells sorted from blood, taken in a trial of the OX40 agonist ivuxolimab. These receptors originate from an adult with an advanced solid tumor such as melanoma, head and neck, liver or kidney cancer. Each CDR3 is given with its conserved first and last residue. Clone sizes are given selectively: once, few, many, or a class where the clone is expanded.

V gene	CDR3 length	J gene	clone size	CDR3 protein
TRBV11-2	15	TRBJ2-1	NA	CASSSRLLKNNEQFF
TRBV5-1	15	TRBJ1-4	NA	CASSLESPRDEKLFF
TRBV2	13	TRBJ1-5	NA	CATQVGVNQPQHF
TRBV28	14	TRBJ2-5	NA	CAISGAGSTWTQYF
TRBV19	14	TRBJ2-3	NA	CASSKLAVTDTQYF
TRBV2	15	TRBJ2-2	NA	CASSEATGLAGELFF
TRBV2	12	TRBJ2-5	NA	CASGRGQETQYF
TRBV18	16	TRBJ2-5	NA	CASSPQRTVRQETQYF
TRBV6-5	13	TRBJ2-7	NA	CASSYAIRYEQYF
TRBV19	14	TRBJ1-4	NA	CASKLQGAHEKLFF
TRBV11-2	17	TRBJ2-2	once	CASSLEGMTGGHGELFF
TRBV27	15	TRBJ2-7	NA	CASSFIGTGYYEQYF
TRBV9	15	TRBJ1-6	NA	CASSVGDRAASPLHF
TRBV6-1	13	TRBJ2-1	NA	CASSDLFSNEQFF
TRBV12-2	17	TRBJ1-1	NA	CASRLDQKTSMNTEAFF
TRBV2	13	TRBJ1-4	NA	CASSRKGSEKLFF
TRBV15	15	TRBJ1-5	NA	CATSGQGYSNQPQHF
TRBV28	13	TRBJ1-1	NA	CASSSQGSAEAFF
TRBV28	15	TRBJ1-5	NA	CAIQGAEKRSQPQHF
TRBV15	16	TRBJ1-4	NA	CATSRVLGTGTEKLFF
TRBV7-2	15	TRBJ1-5	once	CASSLEGGRKQPQHF
TRBV14	14	TRBJ2-7	once	CASSQDLFSYEQYF
TRBV23-1	16	TRBJ2-7	NA	CASSQWGGTGPYEQYF
TRBV5-4	14	TRBJ2-1	NA	CASSLGTSFNEQFF
TRBV30	11	TRBJ1-1	NA	CAHYRNLGAFF
TRBV2	14	TRBJ2-1	NA	CASMVDSIYNEQFF
TRBV7-2	14	TRBJ2-7	NA	CASSLAGALIEQYF
TRBV6-5	14	TRBJ1-1	NA	CASGDGRLNTEAFF
TRBV25-1	12	TRBJ1-2	NA	CAISSTLGGYTF
TRBV30	10	TRBJ1-3	NA	CAWGLYTIYF
TRBV4-2	16	TRBJ1-1	NA	CASSQESSRVRTEAFF
TRBV7-2	12	TRBJ2-2	NA	CASSPWSGELFF
TRBV7-2	13	TRBJ1-2	once	CASSFDRDDGYTF